The 8 T cell receptor beta chains presented below share a single source sample, sequenced in a study of CD4 and CD8 cells across lung adenocarcinoma regions. TCRdb used MiXCR to reprocess the PCR reads, holding one entry per CDR3 protein. The sample consists of about 11,000 distinct CDR3 sequences, about three fifths of them appearing once. Input material: CD8+ T cells from the margin of a lung tumor. All receptors come from a male donor with lung adenocarcinoma. The CD4 and CD8 labels of this study may be unreliable.

Of note for this clonotype: One junction end disagrees with the germline gene, perhaps due to a read error. The chain couples TRBV10-3 to TRBJ2-5, with 8 bases that match TRBD2. This CDR3 comprises 14 residues. Germline CDR1 ENHRY, CDR2 SYGVKD. CDR3 nucleotides: TGTGCGGGCAGCGGGGGCCGAGGGCCAGAGACGCAGTACTTT. Protein product: CAGSGGRGPETQYF.

Of note for this clonotype: Mismatch with germline at one junction end may stem from a read error. The J gene is TRBJ2-3, the V gene TRBV6-1; TRBD1 aligns across 7 bases. The germline CDR1 and CDR2 sequences are MNHNS and SASEGT. The CDR3 loop spans 15 amino acids. The CDR3 coding sequence is TGTGCCAGCAGCGGACAGGCTGTTGGCACAGATGCGCAGTTTTTT. Translated: CASSGQAVGTDAQFF.

This clonotype came up a few times. V and J are TRBV10-2 and TRBJ2-1; 9 nucleotides line up with TRBD1. The J call may be mistaken, given a closer DNA end match to TRBJ2-7. The CDR3 runs to 14 residues. Germline-derived CDR1 and CDR2 are WSHSY and SAAADI. CDR3 DNA sequence: TGCGCCAGCAGTGGTAAGGGACAGGGATACGAGCAGTACTTC. It specifies CASSGKGQGYEQYF.

The genes are TRBV6-1 and TRBJ1-1; D remains ambiguous. This CDR3 has 12 residues. V dropped 4 bases and J dropped 9 bases, with 12 bases sitting between them. Germline V CDR1 and CDR2: MNHNS, SASEGT. CDR3 DNA: TGTGCCAGCAGTGTCGAGGGAAAAAAAGCTTTCTTT. As protein: CASSVEGKKAFF.

The gene calls are TRBV6-1 and TRBJ2-1; possible D gene TRBD2, 5 bases. Trimming took off 8 bases at V and 4 bases at J, with 12 bases between the two ends. The CDR3 sequence is 13 residues long. Germline values: CDR1 MNHNS, CDR2 SASEGT. The CDR3 bases are TGTGCCAGCCAGGAGCGGTTTTACAATGAGCAGTTCTTC. This gives the protein CASQERFYNEQFF.

This clonotype appeared a few times. Since a much larger clone is just one base distant, this may be a read error. V gene TRBV6-1 combines with J gene TRBJ2-1; D unresolved. Trimming pared 7 bases from V and 10 bases from J, leaving 17 bases between. The CDR3 length is 13 residues. In germline, CDR1 is MNHNS, CDR2 SASEGT. The CDR3 region has the DNA TGTGCCAGCAAACTCCGTGGGCCCAGCGAGCAGTTCTTC. This encodes CASKLRGPSEQFF.

Here the CDR3 DNA reads TGTGCCAGCAGTGAACAGCAGGAGTCCTACGAGCAGTACTTC. Translation gives CASSEQQESYEQYF. The gene calls are TRBV6-1 and TRBJ2-5, with D uncertain. The J call may be faulty, since TRBJ2-7 better matches the DNA end. This CDR3 region has 14 residues. Germline CDR1 MNHNS, CDR2 SASEGT.

This rearrangement joins TRBV6-1 to TRBJ2-1; D not resolved. The CDR3 sequence is 13 residues long. Germline values: CDR1 MNHNS, CDR2 SASEGT. V lost 4 bases and J 11 bases, leaving 15 bases between the germline ends. The DNA for the CDR3 is TGTGCCAGCAGTGTTGTTAGGGAAAATAAGCAGTTCTTC. Translating it yields CASSVVRENKQFF.